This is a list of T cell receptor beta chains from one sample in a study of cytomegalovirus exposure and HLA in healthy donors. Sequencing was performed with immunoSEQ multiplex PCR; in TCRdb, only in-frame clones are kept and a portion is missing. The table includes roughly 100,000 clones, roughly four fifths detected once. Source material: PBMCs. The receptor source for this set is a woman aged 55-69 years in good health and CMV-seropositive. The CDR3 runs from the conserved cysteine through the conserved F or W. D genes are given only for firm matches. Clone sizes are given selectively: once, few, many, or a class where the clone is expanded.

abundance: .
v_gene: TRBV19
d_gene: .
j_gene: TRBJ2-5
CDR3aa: CASSIGGRSQETQYF
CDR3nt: TGTGCCAGTAGTATAGGTGGCAGGTCGCAAGAGACCCAGTACTTC

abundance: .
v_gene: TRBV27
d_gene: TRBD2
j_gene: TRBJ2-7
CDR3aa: CASSLRGPTSGYEQYF
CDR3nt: TGTGCCAGCAGTTTACGAGGTCCGACTAGCGGGTACGAGCAGTACTTC

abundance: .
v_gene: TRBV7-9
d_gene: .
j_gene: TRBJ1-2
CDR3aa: CASSTQTDIGYTF
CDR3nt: TGTGCCAGCAGCACCCAAACAGATATTGGCTACACCTTC

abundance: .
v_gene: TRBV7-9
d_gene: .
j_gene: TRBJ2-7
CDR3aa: CASSPDGEQYF
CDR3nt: TGTGCCAGCAGCCCCGACGGGGAGCAGTACTTC

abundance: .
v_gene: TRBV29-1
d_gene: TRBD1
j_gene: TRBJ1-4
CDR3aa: CSVGTGEKLFF
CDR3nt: TGCAGCGTTGGGACAGGGGAGAAACTGTTTTTT

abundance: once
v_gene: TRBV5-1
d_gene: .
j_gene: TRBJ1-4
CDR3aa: CASSLTGSANEKLFF
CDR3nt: TGCGCCAGCAGCTTGACAGGGTCTGCTAATGAAAAACTGTTTTTT

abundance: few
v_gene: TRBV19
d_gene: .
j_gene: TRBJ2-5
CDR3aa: CASSVGGGRQETQYF
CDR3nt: TGTGCCAGTAGTGTAGGGGGAGGGCGCCAAGAGACCCAGTACTTC

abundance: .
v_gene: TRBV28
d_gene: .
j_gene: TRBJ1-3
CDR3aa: CASSSPRTERYSGNTIYF
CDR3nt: TGTGCCAGCAGTTCCCCCCGGACAGAGCGCTACTCTGGAAACACCATATATTTT

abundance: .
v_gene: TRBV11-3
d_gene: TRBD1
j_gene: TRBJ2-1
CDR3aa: CASSFGTDNEQFF
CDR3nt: TGTGCCAGCAGCTTCGGGACAGACAATGAGCAGTTCTTC

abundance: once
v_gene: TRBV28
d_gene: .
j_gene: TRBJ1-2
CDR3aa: CASSSSRGYTF
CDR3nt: TGTGCCAGCAGTTCGTCGAGAGGCTACACCTTC

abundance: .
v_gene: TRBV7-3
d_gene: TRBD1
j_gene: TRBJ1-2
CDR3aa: CASSPVNGPGTGGGYTF
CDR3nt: TGTGCCAGCAGTCCCGTCAACGGTCCCGGGACAGGGGGCGGCTACACCTTC

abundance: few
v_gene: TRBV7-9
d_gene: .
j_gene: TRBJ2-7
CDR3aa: CASSDGSSYEQYF
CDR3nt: TGTGCCAGCAGCGACGGGAGTAGTTACGAGCAGTACTTC

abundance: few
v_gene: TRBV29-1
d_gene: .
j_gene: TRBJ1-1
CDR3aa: CSVVGGNTEAFF
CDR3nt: TGCAGCGTTGTCGGGGGGAACACTGAAGCTTTCTTT

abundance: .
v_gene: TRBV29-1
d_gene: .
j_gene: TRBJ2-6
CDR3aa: CSVQGRGSSGANVLTF
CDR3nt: TGCAGCGTACAGGGACGAGGGAGCTCTGGGGCCAACGTCCTGACTTTC

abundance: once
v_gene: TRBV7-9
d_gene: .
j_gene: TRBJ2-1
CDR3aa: CASSLVQSLAEQFF
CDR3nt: TGTGCCAGCAGCTTAGTCCAGTCGCTTGCTGAGCAGTTCTTC

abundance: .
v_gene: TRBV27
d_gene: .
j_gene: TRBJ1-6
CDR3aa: CASSPLGSSYNSPLHF
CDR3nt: TGTGCCAGCAGCCCCTTGGGGAGCTCCTATAATTCACCCCTCCACTTT

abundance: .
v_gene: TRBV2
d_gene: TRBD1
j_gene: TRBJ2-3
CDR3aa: CASLRTGKSTDTQYF
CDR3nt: TGTGCCAGCCTTAGGACAGGGAAAAGCACAGATACGCAGTATTTT

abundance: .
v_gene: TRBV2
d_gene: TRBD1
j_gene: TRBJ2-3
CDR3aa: CASSQGADTQYF
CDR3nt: TGTGCCAGCAGCCAGGGGGCAGATACGCAGTATTTT

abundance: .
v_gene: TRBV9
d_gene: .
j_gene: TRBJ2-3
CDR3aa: CASSGHRNTDTQYF
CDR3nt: TGTGCCAGCAGCGGCCATAGAAACACAGATACGCAGTATTTT